Shown below are 29 T cell receptor beta chains from a single sample sequenced in a study of OX40 agonist ivuxolimab in advanced cancers. The repertoire was sequenced with immunoSEQ multiplex PCR; TCRdb's copy has only in-frame clones and lacks some. This table has about 22,000 clones, more than 65% appearing once. Specimen: CD4+ or CD8+ T cells sorted from blood, collected in a trial of the OX40 agonist ivuxolimab. The receptors stem from an adult with an advanced solid tumor such as melanoma, head and neck, liver or kidney cancer.

V is TRBV27 and J is TRBJ1-3; 7 bases fit TRBD1. Trimming at V came to 5 bases and at J to 0 bases, leaving 7 bases not matched to a gene. Germline CDR1 MNHEY, CDR2 SMNVEV (reference sequence). The CDR3 has 16 amino acids. In DNA, the CDR3 is TGTGCCAGCAGTCCCCCCCCAGGGGGCTCTGGAAACACCATATATTTT. Its translation is CASSPPPGGSGNTIYF.

V is TRBV7-2 and J is TRBJ2-2, with 10 nucleotides matching TRBD1. CDR1 is SGHTA, CDR2 FQGNSA, per germline. The CDR3 sequence is 16 residues long. V dropped 5 bases and J dropped 6; count of bases not matched to a gene: 9. Here the CDR3 reads CASSHGQGGLSGELFF. The CDR3 coding sequence is TGTGCCAGCAGCCACGGACAGGGGGGTCTCTCCGGGGAGCTGTTTTTT.

The chain recombines TRBV4-3 with TRBJ1-1; D may be TRBD1 (6 bases). The V end lost 0 bases, the J end lost 4 bases, and 15 bases lay between the germline ends. Germline V CDR1 and CDR2: LGHNA, YSLEER. This CDR3 is built from 16 residues. The CDR3 region is CASSQEVGRGSTEAFF. Here the CDR3 DNA reads TGCGCCAGCAGCCAAGAGGTGGGGAGGGGGAGCACTGAAGCTTTCTTT.

The chain employs TRBV7-9 and TRBJ2-1; TRBD2 aligns across 9 bases. Germline-derived CDR1 and CDR2 are SEHNR and FQNEAQ (reference sequence). This CDR3 comprises 13 residues. The trim removed 10 bases at V and 6 bases at J, leaving 7 bases unmatched. The CDR3 protein is CATAGGPSNEQFF. In DNA, the CDR3 is TGTGCCACCGCGGGGGGGCCTTCCAATGAGCAGTTCTTC.

The V gene is TRBV7-6, the J gene TRBJ1-2, with TRBD1 matching over 10 bases. V was pared by 3 bases and J by 6 bases, with 7 bases of the junction left unmatched. CDR3 length: 15 residues. The germline V gene has CDR1 SGHVS and CDR2 FNYEAQ. CDR3 in DNA: TGTGCCAGCAGCTTTGGCCCAGGGACAGGGGATGGCTACACCTTC. Translating gives CASSFGPGTGDGYTF.

The V gene is TRBV9, the J gene TRBJ1-5; tentatively, D is TRBD1 (5 bases). The V gene's germline CDR1 is SGDLS and CDR2 YYNGEE. This CDR3 comprises 14 residues. V lost 0 bases and J lost 4, with 8 bases in between. Here the CDR3 DNA reads TGTGCCAGCAGCGTAGATGACAGTAATCAGCCCCAGCATTTT. Translating gives CASSVDDSNQPQHF. The full variable domain, its missing parts supplied by reference TRBV9 and TRBJ1-5, is DSGVTQTPKHLITATGQRVTLRCSPRSGDLSVYWYQQSLDQGLQFLIQYYNGEERAKGNILERFSAQQFPDLHSELNLSSLELGDSALYFCASSVDDSNQPQHFGDGTRLSIL.

A few counts support this clone. This chain uses TRBV7-2 with TRBJ2-5, with 9 bases identical to TRBD1. Trimming at V came to 4 bases and at J to 4 bases, leaving 7 bases not matched to a gene. Germline-derived CDR1 and CDR2 are SGHTA and FQGNSA. This CDR3 is built from 15 residues. The CDR3 DNA reads TGTGCCAGCAGCTACCGATACAGGGGGCGAGAGACCCAGTACTTC. This encodes CASSYRYRGRETQYF.

The V call is TRBV7-6, the J call TRBJ2-7; D call uncertain. Trimming stripped 3 bases from V and 5 bases from J, with 8 bases between. There are 12 residues in the CDR3. Germline CDR1 is SGHVS and CDR2 is FNYEAQ. As DNA, the CDR3 is TGTGCCAGCAGCTTGAAAGGTCACGAGCAGTACTTC. Its protein product is CASSLKGHEQYF.

The chain carries TRBV2 and TRBJ1-1; 8 nucleotides align to TRBD1. Germline V CDR1 and CDR2: SNHLY, FYNNEI. The CDR3 is 16 residues long. With 6 bases clipped from V and 4 bases from J, the junction kept 13 bases outside the gene matches. The CDR3 reads CASSPEQGGGITEAFF. The CDR3 bases are TGTGCCAGCAGCCCTGAACAGGGGGGCGGAATCACTGAAGCTTTCTTT.

V is TRBV9 and J is TRBJ2-2, with TRBD2 matching 10 bases. J gave up 4 bases and V 2 bases, and 2 bases lay outside the gene matches. Germline CDR1 reads SGDLS; CDR2 reads YYNGEE. The CDR3 runs to 15 residues. CDR3 sequence reads: CASSVSGGATGELFF. The CDR3 DNA follows: TGTGCCAGCAGCGTCAGCGGGGGGGCCACCGGGGAGCTGTTTTTT. Looking up the rest from reference TRBV9 and TRBJ2-2 gives the full variable domain: DSGVTQTPKHLITATGQRVTLRCSPRSGDLSVYWYQQSLDQGLQFLIQYYNGEERAKGNILERFSAQQFPDLHSELNLSSLELGDSALYFCASSVSGGATGELFFGEGSRLTVL.

On this clone itself: Other DNA sequences in this specimen translate into the identical CDR3. The V and J genes are TRBV9 and TRBJ1-4; perhaps TRBD1 as D (6 bases). The J call may be wrong; the DNA end is better matched by TRBJ2-2. CDR1 SGDLS and CDR2 YYNGEE come from the germline V gene. The CDR3 has 12 residues. This chain's CDR3 is CASSLSGEELFF. In nucleotides, the CDR3 is TGTGCCAGCAGCTTATCAGGGGAGGAGCTGTTTTTT.

The J gene is TRBJ1-2, the V gene TRBV4-2; 8 bases are shared with TRBD1. J was trimmed by 8 bases and V by 5 bases; bases with no gene match: 16. The CDR3 has 16 residues. CDR1 and CDR2 (germline): LGHNA, YNFKEQ. The CDR3 sequence: CASSLVTGVVARGYTF. The CDR3 DNA is TGTGCCAGCAGCTTAGTGACAGGGGTTGTAGCGCGCGGCTACACCTTC.

This clone is a singleton in its sample. V gene TRBV7-9 combines with J gene TRBJ1-2; maybe TRBD1 (6 bases). This CDR3 comprises 16 residues. The germline V and J ends were trimmed by 1 base and 2 bases, with 14 bases remaining between them. Germline V gene lookup returns CDR1 SEHNR and CDR2 FQNEAQ (reference sequence). The CDR3 region is CASSLVRTATNYGYTF. In nucleotides, the CDR3 is TGTGCCAGCAGCTTAGTCAGGACAGCGACCAACTATGGCTACACCTTC.

The chain combines TRBV6-4 with TRBJ2-2; the D gene is possibly TRBD2 (6 bases). Germline loops: CDR1 MRHNA, CDR2 SNTAGT. The length of the CDR3 is 15 residues. V gave up 0 bases and J gave up 8 bases, with 13 bases separating them. The CDR3 bases are TGTGCCAGCAGTGACTCTTCGCGGGATGGGGGGGAGCTGTTTTTT. This sequence encodes CASSDSSRDGGELFF.

The chain joins TRBV29-1 to TRBJ2-5; 8 nucleotides match TRBD1. This CDR3 spans 13 amino acids. Germline V gene lookup returns CDR1 SQVTM and CDR2 ANQGSEA. With 6 bases clipped from V and 5 bases from J, the junction kept 8 bases outside the gene matches. Here the CDR3 DNA reads TGCAGCGTACCACAGGGGGGAGTTGAGACCCAGTACTTC. This codes for CSVPQGGVETQYF.

The CDR3 sequence is CASSGPQGEDEQFF. CDR3 sequence (DNA): TGTGCCAGCAGCGGGCCACAGGGTGAGGATGAGCAGTTCTTC. This chain connects TRBV13 to TRBJ2-1; D is perhaps TRBD1 (6 bases). This CDR3 comprises 14 residues. Trimming took off 5 bases at V and 8 bases at J, with 16 bases between the two ends. Germline CDR1 PRHDT, CDR2 FYEKMQ (reference sequence).

This clone was seen once. The chain employs TRBV7-9 and TRBJ2-7; no definite D call. This CDR3 has 11 residues. V shed 6 bases and J shed 6 bases, with 9 bases lying between them. CDR1 is SEHNR and CDR2 is FQNEAQ in the germline V gene (reference sequence). DNA for the CDR3: TGTGCCAGCAGTTTCGGACGCGAGCAGTACTTC. It encodes CASSFGREQYF.

Concerning this clone: At one boundary the junction diverges from the germline segment, which might be a read error. The chain couples TRBV5-1 to TRBJ1-4; 7 nucleotides line up with TRBD1. The CDR3 is made up of 11 amino acids. Germline lookup yields CDR1 SGHRS and CDR2 YFSETQ. CDR3 nucleotide sequence: TGCGCCAGCAGCTCCGGGACAGATACGCTTTTT. Encoded protein: CASSSGTDTLF. The whole variable domain, remainder taken from reference TRBV5-1 and TRBJ1-4, is KAGVTQTPRYLIKTRGQQVTLSCSPISGHRSVSWYQQTPGQGLQFLFEYFSETQRNKGNFPGRFSGRQFSNSRSEMNVSTLELGDSALYLCASSSGTDTLFGSGTQLSVL.

In its sample, this clone is medium-sized (0.01 to 0.1%). The rearrangement uses TRBV10-3 and TRBJ2-7; 7 bases agree with TRBD2. Germline V CDR1 and CDR2: ENHRY, SYGVKD. The CDR3 is made up of 11 amino acids. Trimming took 4 bases from V and 6 from J; bases not matched to a gene: 0. In nucleotides, the CDR3 is TGTGCCATCAGTGCGGGGGGCGAGCAGTACTTC. This gives the protein CAISAGGEQYF.

V is TRBV9 and J is TRBJ2-1; 10 bases map to TRBD2. Germline loops: CDR1 SGDLS, CDR2 YYNGEE. There are 15 residues in the CDR3. Trimming at V came to 0 bases and at J to 8 bases, leaving 5 bases not matched to a gene. CDR3 sequence (DNA): TGTGCCAGCAGCGTAGGGTCTAGCGGGGGACATGAGCAGTTCTTC. It specifies CASSVGSSGGHEQFF. Drawing the rest from reference TRBV9 and TRBJ2-1, the complete variable domain is DSGVTQTPKHLITATGQRVTLRCSPRSGDLSVYWYQQSLDQGLQFLIQYYNGEERAKGNILERFSAQQFPDLHSELNLSSLELGDSALYFCASSVGSSGGHEQFFGPGTRLTVL.

This clone was recorded a few times. The CDR3 is CASSLVLSSYNSPLHF. CDR3 nucleotides: TGTGCCAGCAGCTTGGTGTTAAGCTCCTATAATTCACCCCTCCACTTT. The chain combines TRBV5-6 with TRBJ1-6; no clear D gene. Germline V lookup: CDR1 SGHDT, CDR2 YYEEEE. This CDR3 is built from 16 residues. V lost 0 bases and J lost 0, with 7 bases in between.

The chain uses TRBV13 and TRBJ2-7; possible D gene TRBD2, 6 bases. The CDR3 consists of 14 residues. CDR1 is PRHDT, CDR2 FYEKMQ, per germline (reference sequence). V gave up 5 bases and J gave up 1 base, with 12 bases separating them. The CDR3 region is CASSNHLASYEQYF. As DNA, the CDR3 is TGTGCCAGCAGCAATCATCTAGCGTCCTACGAGCAGTACTTC.

This clone is judged medium-sized. The chain carries TRBV7-9 and TRBJ1-2; 8 bases align to TRBD1. CDR3 length equals 16 residues. J was trimmed by 0 bases and V by 3 bases; bases with no gene match: 6. Germline CDR1 is SEHNR and CDR2 is FQNEAQ (reference sequence). This chain's CDR3 is CASSFDRGESNYGYTF. The DNA of the CDR3 is TGTGCCAGCAGCTTCGACAGGGGAGAGTCTAACTATGGCTACACCTTC.

V is TRBV19 and J is TRBJ1-3; no clear D. The CDR3 is 16 residues long. Per the germline V gene, CDR1 is LNHDA and CDR2 is SQIVND (reference sequence). Trimming took 3 bases from V and 2 from J, leaving 14 bases between them. The DNA of the CDR3 is TGTGCCAGTAGTATTACAGTGGCCCGGGCTGGAAACACCATATATTTT. Encoded protein: CASSITVARAGNTIYF.

V and J are TRBV25-1 and TRBJ1-5; D possibly corresponds to TRBD1 (5 bases). Looked up from germline, CDR1 is MGHDK and CDR2 is SYGVNS. The CDR3 has 14 residues. The V gene lost 4 bases and the J gene lost 4 bases, with 11 bases spanning the gap. Here the CDR3 reads CASSGAGWNQPQHF. The CDR3 nucleotides read TGTGCCAGCAGTGGAGCAGGGTGGAATCAGCCCCAGCATTTT.

The chain recombines TRBV14 with TRBJ2-2; no definite D call. Germline-derived CDR1 and CDR2 are SGHDN and FVKESK. Deletions cut 3 bases from V and 3 bases from J, with 8 bases between. CDR3 length equals 14 residues. Here the CDR3 DNA reads TGTGCCAGCAGCCACGGTGCGGACACCGGGGAGCTGTTTTTT. Its translation: CASSHGADTGELFF.

The chain combines TRBV27 with TRBJ1-5, with D maybe TRBD1 (6 bases). The CDR3 sequence is 14 residues long. CDR1 and CDR2 (germline): MNHEY, SMNVEV (reference sequence). Trimming removed 4 bases from V and 6 bases from J, with 13 bases in between. The CDR3 nucleotides are TGTGCCAGCAGTTCCGGGGGGCTGGGTCAGCCCCAGCATTTT. Translation: CASSSGGLGQPQHF.

With respect to this clone: The junction departs from the called germline gene at one end, perhaps through a read error. Other DNA sequences in this sample translate to the same CDR3. The V call is TRBV5-3, the J call TRBJ1-5; no reliable D call. TRBV5-3 is treated as an ORF (open reading frame) with a function not yet certain. The CDR3 runs 14 residues. CDR3 amino acids: CARSSFRPNQPQHF. CDR3 coding DNA: TGTGCCAGAAGCTCTTTCCGACCGAATCAGCCCCAACATTTT.

In its sample, this clone ranks as medium-sized. This chain connects TRBV27 to TRBJ2-7; D is perhaps TRBD1 (5 bases). Germline CDR1 reads MNHEY; CDR2 reads SMNVEV (reference sequence). This CDR3 is 12 amino acids long. V was trimmed by 4 bases and J by 5 bases, leaving 9 bases between them. This CDR3 is CASSWGGHEQYF. DNA for the CDR3: TGTGCCAGCAGTTGGGGCGGTCACGAGCAGTACTTC.